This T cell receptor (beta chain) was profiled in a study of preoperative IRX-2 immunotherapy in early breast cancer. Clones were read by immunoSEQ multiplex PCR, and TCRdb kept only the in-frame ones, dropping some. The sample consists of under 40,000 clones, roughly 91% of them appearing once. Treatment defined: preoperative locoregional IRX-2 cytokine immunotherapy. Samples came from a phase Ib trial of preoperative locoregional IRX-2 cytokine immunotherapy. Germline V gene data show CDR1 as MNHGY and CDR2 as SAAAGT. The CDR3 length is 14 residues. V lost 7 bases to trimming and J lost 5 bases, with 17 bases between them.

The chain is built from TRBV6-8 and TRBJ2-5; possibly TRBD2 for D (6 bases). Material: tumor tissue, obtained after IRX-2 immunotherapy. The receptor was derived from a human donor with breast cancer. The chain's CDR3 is CASTAGTAGETQYF. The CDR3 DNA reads TGTGCCAGCACCGCGGGAACCGCGGGGGAGACCCAGTACTTC.